This T cell receptor beta chain was recovered during a study of blood T cell repertoires in COVID-19 (dated by TCRdb to between 2020 and 2021). At the level of the whole study: The collaborator samples originated in the United States, Italy and Spain and spanned the acute and convalescent phases of COVID-19. The material from the prospective study consisted of cDNA or gDNA derived from T cells, B-cell-depleted T cells, or PBMCs. Deeply sampled blood TCRbeta repertoires from subjects exposed to, actively infected with, or recovered from COVID-19 were included in the dataset. A freely available public database, intended as a resource for researchers studying the immune response to SARS-CoV-2, is where the repertoires were released. Samples came from the ongoing ImmuneRACE study (first 160 participants) plus 1,254 subjects from 6 global collaborators. Nearly every sample came with metadata listing a de-identified subject ID, COVID-19 status, age in years and sex. HLA class I and class II types, where available, came from metadata supplied by the sample provider rather than from assay-based typing.

What the authors observed across the whole study: Clinical and demographic metadata were provided uncurated, with the amount varying by source and participant.

A word on this clone: Its antigen specificity is not known. No qualities accompany the bases; no much larger clone lies one base away.

The CDR3 goes from the cysteine to the phenylalanine over 16 residues. Just the 48-base CDR3 DNA is kept, in frame starting at base 1. Trimming costs V 5 bases and J 2 bases, and their ends lie 16 bases apart. CDR1 MRHNA and CDR2 SNTAGT were looked up in the germline V gene. TCRbeta CDR3 regions were amplified from genomic DNA by means of the immunoSEQ Assay, a bias-controlled multiplex PCR. The study's processing was this. The number of nucleated cells in each sample was estimated from the amplification of reference gene primers within the assay. To quantify the absolute abundance of each unique TCRbeta CDR3 rearrangement, sequence reads were collapsed and filtered. For each sample, productive Simpson clonality was calculated as the square root of Simpson's diversity index across productive rearrangements. What TCRdb holds here is the immuneACCESS table cut down to in-frame rearrangements. Part of the clones is not present; checked against another copy, under half of the missing clones reflect an unresolved V gene, and the others are unexplained. The DNA was the basis for D and trimming; V, J and clone size are from that table. In this sample the table shows roughly 99,000 clones, over 60% of which occur a single time. The leading ten clones occupy around 4.4% of the sample.

Collaborating institutions collected whole blood in K2EDTA tubes following their own protocols. For TCRbeta analysis, collaborator samples were shipped as frozen whole blood, as isolated PBMCs, or as DNA extracted from either sample type. The sequenced sample was peripheral blood. Recombination connected TRBV6-4 to TRBJ2-1, and TRBD2 may be the D gene, going by 5 matching bases. The TCR originated in a man aged 70 or older with acute or convalescent COVID-19. This receptor has the CDR3 CASSRELVRPYNEQFF. The sequenced DNA is TGTGCCAGCAGTCGGGAACTAGTGAGACCCTACAATGAGCAGTTCTTC.